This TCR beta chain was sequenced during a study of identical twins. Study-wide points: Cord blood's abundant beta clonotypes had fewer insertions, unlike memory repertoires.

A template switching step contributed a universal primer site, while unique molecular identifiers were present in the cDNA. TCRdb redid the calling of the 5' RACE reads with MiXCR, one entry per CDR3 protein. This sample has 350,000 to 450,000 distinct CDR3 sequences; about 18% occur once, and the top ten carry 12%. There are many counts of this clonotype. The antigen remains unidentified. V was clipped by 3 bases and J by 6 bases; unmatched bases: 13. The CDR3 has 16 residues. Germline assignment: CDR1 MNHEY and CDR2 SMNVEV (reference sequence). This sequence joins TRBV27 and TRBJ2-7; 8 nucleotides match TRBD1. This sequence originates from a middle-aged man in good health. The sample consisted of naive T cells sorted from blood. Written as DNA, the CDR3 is TGTGCCAGCAGTTTCGTAGGCGTGCAGGGGGCGGGCGAGCAGTACTTC. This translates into CASSFVGVQGAGEQYF.